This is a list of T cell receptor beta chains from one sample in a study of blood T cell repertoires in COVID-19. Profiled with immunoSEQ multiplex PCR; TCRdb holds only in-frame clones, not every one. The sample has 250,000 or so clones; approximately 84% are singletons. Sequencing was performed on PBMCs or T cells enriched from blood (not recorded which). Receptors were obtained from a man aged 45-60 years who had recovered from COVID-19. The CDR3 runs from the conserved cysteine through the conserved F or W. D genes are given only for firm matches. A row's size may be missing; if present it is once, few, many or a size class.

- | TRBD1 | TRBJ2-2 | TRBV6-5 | TGTGCCAGCAGTTACTCGAAGACAGGGGGAGCCGGGGAGCTGTTTTTT | CASSYSKTGGAGELFF
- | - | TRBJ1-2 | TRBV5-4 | TGTGCCAGCAGCTTGGTCGGAGGAGCTAACTATGGCTACACCTTC | CASSLVGGANYGYTF
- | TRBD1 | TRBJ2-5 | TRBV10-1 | TGCGCCAGCAGCGAACACAGGGGGCTGGAGACCCAGTACTTC | CASSEHRGLETQYF
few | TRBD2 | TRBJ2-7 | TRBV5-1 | TGCGCCAGCAGCTTAGATCGCCCGGGGGGGGCCTACGAGCAGTACTTC | CASSLDRPGGAYEQYF
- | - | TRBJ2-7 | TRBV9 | TGTGCCAGCAGCGCCGGGACAAAGCAGTACTTC | CASSAGTKQYF
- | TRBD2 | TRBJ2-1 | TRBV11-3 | TGTGCCAGCAGCCGATTAGGAAAGACTAGCGGGAGTGATGAGCAGTTCTTC | CASSRLGKTSGSDEQFF
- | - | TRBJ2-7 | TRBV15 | TGTGCCACCAGCAGAGGGCCGGGTCCCGACGAGCAGTACTTC | CATSRGPGPDEQYF
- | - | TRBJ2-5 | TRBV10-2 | TGCGCCAGCAGTGACAGGGGGGCGTCCGTGGAGACCCAGTACTTC | CASSDRGASVETQYF
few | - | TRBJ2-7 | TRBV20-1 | TGCAGTGCTAGTACCCCCCGCGGGCGGTCCTACGAGCAGTACTTC | CSASTPRGRSYEQYF
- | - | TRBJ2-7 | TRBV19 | TGTGCCAGTAGATTCACGAGTAGCACCTACGAGCAGTACTTC | CASRFTSSTYEQYF
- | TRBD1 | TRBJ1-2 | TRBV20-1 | TGCAGTGCCAGTGGGGACAGGGAAAACTATGGCTACACCTTC | CSASGDRENYGYTF
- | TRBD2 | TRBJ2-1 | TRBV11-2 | TGTGCCAGCATGGGACTAGTTCTCGAGCAGTTCTTC | CASMGLVLEQFF
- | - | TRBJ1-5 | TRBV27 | TGTGCCAGCAGTCCCGGGACACATAGCAATCAGCCCCAGCATTTT | CASSPGTHSNQPQHF
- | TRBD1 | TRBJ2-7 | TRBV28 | TGTGCCAGCAGACCGGGACAGGCAACCTACGAGCAGTACTTC | CASRPGQATYEQYF
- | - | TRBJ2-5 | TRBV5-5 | TGTGCCAGCAGCTTGGAAGGGGTAGTTAAAGAGACCCAGTACTTC | CASSLEGVVKETQYF
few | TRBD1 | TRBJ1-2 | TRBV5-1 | TGCGCCAGCAGTCGTGATACAGGGGGCAGGTGGGGTAAGAACTATGGCTACACCTTC | CASSRDTGGRWGKNYGYTF
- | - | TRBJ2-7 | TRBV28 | TGTGCCAGCAGTTACCCGGACACCACGGGCCTCTACGAGCAGTACTTC | CASSYPDTTGLYEQYF
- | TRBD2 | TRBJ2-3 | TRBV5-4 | TGTGCCAGCAGCAAGACTAGCGGGACCACAGATACGCAGTATTTT | CASSKTSGTTDTQYF
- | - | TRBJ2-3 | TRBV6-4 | TGTGCCAGCAGGCCAAAGGGGGGGGGACTGAGAAGCACAGATACGCAGTATTTT | CASRPKGGGLRSTDTQYF
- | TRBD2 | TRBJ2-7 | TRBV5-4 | TGTGCCAGCAGCTTAGAGGGACTAGCGGGGGGGAGGAGCTCCTACGAGCAGTACTTC | CASSLEGLAGGRSSYEQYF
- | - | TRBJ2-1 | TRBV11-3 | TGTGCCAGCAGCCTGGAGGGGGGGTTGGGCAATGAGCAGTTCTTC | CASSLEGGLGNEQFF
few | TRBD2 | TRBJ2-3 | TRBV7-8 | TGTGCCAGCAGCCCGGGGGCTAGCGGGTACCCAGATACGCAGTATTTT | CASSPGASGYPDTQYF
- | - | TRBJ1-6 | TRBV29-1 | TGCAGCGTAGGTGAACAGGACGGGAGATCACCCCTCCACTTT | CSVGEQDGRSPLHF
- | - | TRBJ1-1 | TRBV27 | TGTGCCAGCAGTTCAGTGAACACTGAAGCTTTCTTT | CASSSVNTEAFF
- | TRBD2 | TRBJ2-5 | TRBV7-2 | TGTGCCAGCAGCCGCCACGGGGGGGAGCAAGAGACCCAGTACTTC | CASSRHGGEQETQYF
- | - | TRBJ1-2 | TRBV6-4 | TGTGCCAGCAGTGACCGGCCGCGAACGCGGAATGGCTACACCTTC | CASSDRPRTRNGYTF
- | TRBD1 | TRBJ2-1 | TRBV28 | TGTGCCAGCAGGGCGGGACAGGGGAACAATGAGCAGTTCTTC | CASRAGQGNNEQFF
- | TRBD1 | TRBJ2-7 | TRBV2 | TGTGCCACGGCGTGGACAGGAGCTTACGAGCAGTACTTC | CATAWTGAYEQYF
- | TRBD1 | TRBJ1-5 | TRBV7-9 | TGTGCCAGCAGCTCTAAGGGGACAGGGACCTCTGGTCAGCCCCAGCATTTT | CASSSKGTGTSGQPQHF
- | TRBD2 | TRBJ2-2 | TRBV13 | TGTGCCAGCAGCTTAGCGGCGGGGGGGCCCGGGGAGCTGTTTTTT | CASSLAAGGPGELFF
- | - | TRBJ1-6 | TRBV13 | TGTGCCAGCAGCCTGACGGATCGGAGATCACCCCTCCACTTT | CASSLTDRRSPLHF
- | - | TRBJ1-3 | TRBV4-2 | TGTGCCAGCAGCCAAAACCCGAGCTCTGGAAACACCATATATTTT | CASSQNPSSGNTIYF
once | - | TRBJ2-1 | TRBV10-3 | TGTGCCATCAGTGCAGGGTCTGACAATGAGCAGTTCTTC | CAISAGSDNEQFF
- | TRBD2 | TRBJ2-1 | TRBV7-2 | TGTGCCAGCAGCTCGGGAGGGGGGTCCCATTCTACTTACAATGAGCAGTTCTTC | CASSSGGGSHSTYNEQFF
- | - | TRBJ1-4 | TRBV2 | TGTGCCAGCAGTGAACGGGGGGAACCTAATGAAAAACTGTTTTTT | CASSERGEPNEKLFF
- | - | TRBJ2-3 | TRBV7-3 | TGTGCCAGCAGCTTAGGGCTACCCGCCGATACGCAGTATTTT | CASSLGLPADTQYF
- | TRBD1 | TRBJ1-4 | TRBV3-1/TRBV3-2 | TGTGCCAGCAGCCAACCGTGGACAGGGGAAAATGAAAAACTGTTTTTT | CASSQPWTGENEKLFF
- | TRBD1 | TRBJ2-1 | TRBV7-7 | TGTGCTAGCAACAAGGAAATCAGGGGGCACTTCTCCTACAATGAGCAGTTCTTC | CASNKEIRGHFSYNEQFF
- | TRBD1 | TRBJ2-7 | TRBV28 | TGTGCCAGCAGTCAACCCGGGACAGGGGGCTACGAGCAGTACTTC | CASSQPGTGGYEQYF
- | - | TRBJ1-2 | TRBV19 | TGTGCCGGAGGGAAGATACCACCCTACACCTTC | CAGGKIPPYTF
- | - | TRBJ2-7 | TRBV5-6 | TGTGCCAGCAGCTTTCAAACCTACGAGCAGTACTTC | CASSFQTYEQYF
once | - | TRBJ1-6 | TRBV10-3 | TGTGCCATCAGTGAGGATAACAATCAAAATTCACCCCTCCACTTT | CAISEDNNQNSPLHF
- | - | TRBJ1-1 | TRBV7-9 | TGTGCCAGCAGCTTATTTGCGGGGTCGGGAGATGAAGCTTTCTTT | CASSLFAGSGDEAFF
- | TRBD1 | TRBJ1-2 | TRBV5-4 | TGTGCCAGCAGCTTTACTAACAGGGGGAATGGCTACACCTTC | CASSFTNRGNGYTF
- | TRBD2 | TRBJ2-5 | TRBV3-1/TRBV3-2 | TGTGCCAGCAGCCCCGGGGCTAGCGGGGGCCCTTCGCCCCAGTACTTC | CASSPGASGGPSPQYF
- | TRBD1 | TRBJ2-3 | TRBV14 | TGTGCCAGCAGCCAAGCCTCCGTTCGGGACAGGTTTACAGATACGCAGTATTTT | CASSQASVRDRFTDTQYF
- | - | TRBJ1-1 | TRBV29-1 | TGCAGCGCCTCTCGACAGCAAAACACTGAAGCTTTCTTT | CSASRQQNTEAFF
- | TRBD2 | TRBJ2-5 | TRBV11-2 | TGTGCCAGCAGCCCGGGGACTAGCGGGAGTCGGAAGACCCAGTACTTC | CASSPGTSGSRKTQYF
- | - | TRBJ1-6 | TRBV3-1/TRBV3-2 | TGTGCCAGCAGCCAAGTAATTATTAGCCAGCACTCCTATAATTCACCCCTCCACTTT | CASSQVIISQHSYNSPLHF
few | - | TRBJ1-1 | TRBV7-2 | TGTGCCAGCAGCTTAAGCGTAGCGAACACTGAAGCTTTCTTT | CASSLSVANTEAFF
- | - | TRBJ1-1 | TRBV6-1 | TGTGCCAGCAGTGAACGGTTTATGGCTGAAGCTTTCTTT | CASSERFMAEAFF
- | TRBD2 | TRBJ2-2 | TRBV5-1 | TGCGCCAGCAGCTCACTAGCGGGAGGCAACACCGGGGAGCTGTTTTTT | CASSSLAGGNTGELFF
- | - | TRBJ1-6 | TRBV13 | TGTGCCAGCAGCTTAGGCGTCAGGGGTAATTCACCCCTCCACTTT | CASSLGVRGNSPLHF
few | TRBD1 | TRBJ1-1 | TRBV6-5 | TGTGCCAGCAGTTACTCGGGGACAGGGAGGGTAGCTTTCTTT | CASSYSGTGRVAFF
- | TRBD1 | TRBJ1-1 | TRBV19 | TGTGCCAGTAGTGTGGGACAGGGGGGAGCTTTCTTT | CASSVGQGGAFF